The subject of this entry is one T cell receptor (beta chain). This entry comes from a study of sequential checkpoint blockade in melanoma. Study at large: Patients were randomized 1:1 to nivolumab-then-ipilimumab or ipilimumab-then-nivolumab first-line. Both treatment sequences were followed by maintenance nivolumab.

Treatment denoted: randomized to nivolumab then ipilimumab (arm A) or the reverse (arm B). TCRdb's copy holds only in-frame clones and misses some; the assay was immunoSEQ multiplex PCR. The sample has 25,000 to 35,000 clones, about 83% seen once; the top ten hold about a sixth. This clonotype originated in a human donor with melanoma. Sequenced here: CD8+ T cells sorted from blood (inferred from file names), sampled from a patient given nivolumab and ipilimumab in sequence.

CDR3 DNA: TGTGCCAGTAGTTTCGGTCCCCACACTGAAGCTTTCTTT. Translation: CASSFGPHTEAFF. This chain uses TRBV19 with TRBJ1-1; D unclear. Trimming took off 5 bases at V and 3 bases at J, with 10 bases between the two ends. This CDR3 comprises 13 residues. Germline loops: CDR1 LNHDA, CDR2 SQIVND (reference sequence). The full variable domain, with the rest looked up from reference TRBV19 and TRBJ1-1, is DGGITQSPKYLFRKEGQNVTLSCEQNLNHDAMYWYRQDPGQGLRLIYYSQIVNDFQKGDIAEGYSVSREKKESFPLTVTSAQKNPTAFYLCASSFGPHTEAFFGQGTRLTVV.